This TCR beta chain was identified in a study of response to subunit inactivated influenza vaccine. TCRdb redid the calling of the RT-PCR reads with MiXCR, one entry per CDR3 protein. The table has about 310,000 distinct CDR3 sequences, 21% seen once. The origin of this receptor is a man between 45 and 75 years old who received an inactivated influenza vaccine. This specimen was PBMCs from blood, taken about 19 months after vaccination.

The CDR3 region is CASSQDSGPVVEQFF. The CDR3 DNA is TGCGCCAGCAGCCAAGATTCAGGTCCGGTGGTGGAGCAGTTCTTC. The rearrangement joins TRBV4-3 to TRBJ2-1; no reliable D call. In germline, CDR1 is LGHNA, CDR2 YSLEER. The germline V and J ends were trimmed by 0 bases and 10 bases, with 16 bases remaining between them. This CDR3 has 15 residues.